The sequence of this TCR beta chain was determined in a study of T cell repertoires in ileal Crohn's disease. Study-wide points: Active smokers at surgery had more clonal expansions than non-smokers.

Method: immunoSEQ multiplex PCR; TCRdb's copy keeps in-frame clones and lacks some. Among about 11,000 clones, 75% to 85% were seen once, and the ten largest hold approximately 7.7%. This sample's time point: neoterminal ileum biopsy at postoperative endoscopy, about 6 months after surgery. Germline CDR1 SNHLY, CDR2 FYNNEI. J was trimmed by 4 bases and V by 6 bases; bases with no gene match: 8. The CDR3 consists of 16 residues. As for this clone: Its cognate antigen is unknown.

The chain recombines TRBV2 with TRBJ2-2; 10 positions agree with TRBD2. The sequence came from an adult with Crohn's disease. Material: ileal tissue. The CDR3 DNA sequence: TGTGCCAGCAGGGCTAGCGGGGGACCGGGCACCGGGGAGCTGTTTTTT. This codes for CASRASGGPGTGELFF.